A selection of T cell receptor beta chains follows, all from one sample in a study of OX40 agonist ivuxolimab in advanced cancers. The method was immunoSEQ multiplex PCR; TCRdb's version includes in-frame clones alone and lacks a portion of them. The sample records under 100,000 clones, 75% to 90% being singletons. The sequences come from CD4+ or CD8+ T cells sorted from blood, collected in a trial of the OX40 agonist ivuxolimab. Receptor source: an adult with an advanced solid tumor such as melanoma, head and neck, liver or kidney cancer. The CDR3 runs from the conserved cysteine through the conserved F or W. A D gene is named only where the DNA matches it firmly.

TRBJ2-5	TRBV5-4	TRBD2	CASSLGLAGSETQYF
TRBJ1-1	TRBV30	-	CAWRYRVILQNTEAFF
TRBJ2-5	TRBV5-1	-	CASSDSLGPVQETQYF
TRBJ2-7	TRBV6-1	-	CASSWSGFYEQYF
TRBJ2-2	TRBV7-9	-	CASSFYRLGTGELFF
TRBJ1-4	TRBV7-2	TRBD1	CASSLEGQGNEKLFF
TRBJ1-5	TRBV19	-	CAGSRARDNQPQHF
TRBJ2-7	TRBV28	-	CASSSSYEQYF
TRBJ2-1	TRBV5-1	TRBD2	CASSLSGGAYNEQFF
TRBJ1-5	TRBV10-3	-	CAISATNQPQHF
TRBJ1-1	TRBV18	TRBD1	CASSLRGPTEAFF
TRBJ2-2	TRBV19	-	CASSPRRGTGELFF
TRBJ1-2	TRBV7-9	TRBD1	CASSPGGNGYTF
TRBJ2-7	TRBV6-1	-	CAGGTSSYEQYF
TRBJ1-2	TRBV13	-	CASSGVSGGDYGYTF
TRBJ2-5	TRBV7-2	-	CASSLVIGGQETQYF
TRBJ1-2	TRBV5-4	-	CASSLAGGSSPNYGYTF
TRBJ2-3	TRBV11-2	TRBD1	CASSWAGGTGSTDTQYF
TRBJ2-1	TRBV7-9	-	CASSFDLGGDLNEQFF
TRBJ2-5	TRBV28	-	CASSLGDRSETQYF
TRBJ1-1	TRBV11-2	-	CASSLDKVPGSTEAFF
TRBJ2-3	TRBV6-6	-	CASSYSRGAHTDTQYF
TRBJ1-2	TRBV27	-	CASSLYVGQPSRNYGYTF
TRBJ1-3	TRBV5-5	-	CASSFLGAGGNTIYF
TRBJ2-1	TRBV14	-	CASSPYSRRRDEQFF
TRBJ2-1	TRBV30	-	CAWTRLVYPYNEQFF
TRBJ1-2	TRBV7-8	-	CASSITLNYGYTF
TRBJ1-3	TRBV2	-	CASPLGNGNTIYF
TRBJ1-1	TRBV4-3	-	CASSQDPRSGTEAFF
TRBJ2-5	TRBV5-1	TRBD1	CASSRDRETQYF
TRBJ2-6	TRBV28	-	CASTGSREGANVLTF